A single sample is the source of the 31 T cell receptor beta chains below, sequenced in a study of T cells in Graves' hyperthyroidism and ophthalmopathy. RNA transcripts served as the template for amplifying TCR beta CDR3 regions. The HTBI primer set served for first-round RT-PCR of the TCR CDR3. Each CDR3 protein gets one entry after TCRdb re-called the multiplex PCR reads with MiXCR. The sample lists around 420,000 distinct CDR3 sequences, 15% to 18% occurring once. The sequencing sample was made of blood. These receptors were collected from a woman between 18 and 29 years old with Graves' hyperthyroidism.

This clonotype was recorded many times. The chain employs TRBV7-8 and TRBJ2-5; D may be TRBD1 (6 bases). This CDR3 region has 13 residues. Trimming cost V 5 bases and J 2 bases, with 9 bases left between them. The germline CDR1 and CDR2 sequences are SGHVS and FQNEAQ. The CDR3 is CASSGTGQETQYF. The CDR3 DNA reads TGTGCCAGCAGCGGTACAGGGCAAGAGACCCAGTACTTC.

This clonotype showed up many times. V and J are TRBV4-1 and TRBJ2-3, with 9 bases that match TRBD1. The CDR3 contains 17 residues. The trim removed 3 bases at V and 0 bases at J, leaving 7 bases unmatched. CDR1 MGHRA and CDR2 YSYEKL come from the germline V gene. CDR3 nucleotide sequence: TGCGCCAGCAGCCAGCTTGGGACAGGGCCTAGCACAGATACGCAGTATTTT. This encodes CASSQLGTGPSTDTQYF.

This clonotype was observed at least ten times. The genes are TRBV20-1 and TRBJ1-4, with no clear D. The CDR3 extends over 13 amino acids. Germline lookup yields CDR1 DFQATT and CDR2 SNEGSKA (reference sequence). Between the trimmed V and J ends, which lost 0 bases and 5 bases, there was a span of 7 bases. For the CDR3, the DNA is TGCAGTGCTAGAGACAGGTTGAATGAAAAACTGTTTTTT. Protein: CSARDRLNEKLFF.

This clonotype was detected many times. In DNA form, the CDR3 reads TGTGCCAGCAGCTGGGGGACAGGCTACTACGAGCAGTACTTC. It translates to CASSWGTGYYEQYF. The gene calls are TRBV5-6 and TRBJ2-7; 8 bases are shared with TRBD1. The CDR3 covers 14 residues. The germline gives CDR1 SGHDT, CDR2 YYEEEE. Trimming cost V 3 bases and J 3 bases; bases outside gene matches: 5.

The V call is TRBV10-3, the J call TRBJ1-6, with TRBD1 matching 9 bases. CDR3 size: 14 residues. V shed 6 bases, J shed 7 bases, and the junction held 4 bases outside the gene matches. Germline V gene sequence: CDR1 ENHRY, CDR2 SYGVKD. The CDR3 DNA sequence: TGTGCCATCAGGGGGACAGGGAAAAATTCACCCCTCCACTTT. It encodes CAIRGTGKNSPLHF.

A word on this clonotype: This may be a read error: a much more frequent sequence differs by one nucleotide. J is TRBJ2-7 and V is TRBV3-1; 8 bases align to TRBD2. CDR1 LGHDT and CDR2 YNNKEL come from the germline V gene (reference sequence). The length of the CDR3 is 14 residues. CDR3 in amino acids: CTSSPREGLYEQYF. The CDR3, as DNA: TGTACCAGCAGCCCACGGGAGGGGCTTTACGAGCAGTACTTC.

The table lists this clonotype with many counts. V usage is TRBV30 and J usage is TRBJ1-3; the D is unclear. The CDR3 contains 16 residues. The germline V and J ends were trimmed by 3 bases and 2 bases, with 17 bases remaining between them. In germline, CDR1 is GTSNPN, CDR2 SVGIG (reference sequence). The CDR3, as DNA: TGTGCCTGGAGCCGACTGACGAGCACCGCTGGAAACACCATATATTTT. Protein product: CAWSRLTSTAGNTIYF.

This clonotype was counted at least ten times. The chain couples TRBV6-1 to TRBJ2-1; TRBD2 agrees at 15 bases. The CDR3 contains 20 residues. Germline assignment: CDR1 MNHNS and CDR2 SASEGT. With 5 bases clipped from V and 7 bases from J, the junction kept 18 bases outside the gene matches. The DNA for the CDR3 is TGTGCCAGCAGTCACCGACAGGGACTAGCGGGGGGCCGGTTCCGGAATGAGCAGTTCTTC. It specifies CASSHRQGLAGGRFRNEQFF.

In this sample, this clonotype turned up a few times. V usage is TRBV19 and J usage is TRBJ2-2; the D gene is possibly TRBD1 (5 bases). CDR1 is LNHDA, CDR2 SQIVND, per germline (reference sequence). The ends were cut back, 9 bases at V and 8 bases at J, with 13 bases in the middle. The CDR3 sequence is 12 residues long. The CDR3 reads CASRKGAGELFF. CDR3 nucleotide sequence: TGTGCCAGCAGGAAAGGGGCGGGGGAGCTGTTTTTT.

Many counts were recorded for this clonotype. The V call is TRBV28, the J call TRBJ2-7, with D perhaps matching TRBD1 or TRBD2 (6 bases each). The V gene's germline CDR1 is MDHEN and CDR2 SYDVKM. The CDR3 totals 16 residues. V shed 7 bases and J shed 0 bases, with 19 bases lying between them. Here the CDR3 DNA reads TGTGCCAGCACCCCCCCCTGGGGGGCGGGCTCCTACGAGCAGTACTTC. Translation: CASTPPWGAGSYEQYF.

This clonotype appeared many times. The genes are TRBV28 and TRBJ2-3; D might be TRBD1 (6 bases). This CDR3 has 12 residues. Deletions cut 5 bases from V and 9 bases from J, with 12 bases between. CDR1 is MDHEN, CDR2 SYDVKM, per germline. This chain's CDR3 is CASSNTGNTQYF. DNA for the CDR3: TGTGCCAGCAGTAACACAGGGAACACGCAGTATTTT.

The table lists this clonotype with many counts. In nucleotides, the CDR3 is TGTGCCAGCTCACCTGACTTCGGGGATGAGCAGTTCTTC. This codes for CASSPDFGDEQFF. The chain combines TRBV18 with TRBJ2-1, with D maybe TRBD2 (5 bases). This CDR3 is built from 13 residues. CDR1 KGHSH and CDR2 LQKENI come from the germline V gene. Between the trimmed V and J ends, which lost 3 bases and 8 bases, there was a span of 11 bases.

This clonotype was recorded many times. The rearrangement links TRBV28 to TRBJ2-3; TRBD2 is a possible D gene (7 bases). Germline-derived CDR1 and CDR2 are MDHEN and SYDVKM. The CDR3 is made up of 14 amino acids. Trimming stripped 6 bases from V and 3 bases from J, with 13 bases between. The chain's CDR3 is CASRGGAPTDTQYF. DNA of the CDR3: TGTGCCAGCAGAGGGGGGGCGCCAACAGATACGCAGTATTTT.

The CDR3 sequence: CASSVGQGKSEKLFF. Here the CDR3 DNA reads TGTGCCAGCAGTGTTGGACAGGGCAAGAGTGAAAAACTGTTTTTT. The chain joins TRBV12-3 or TRBV12-4 to TRBJ1-4; TRBD1 matches 8 bases. The ends lost 5 bases at V and 7 bases at J; junction bases unmatched: 9. The CDR3 totals 15 residues.

CDR3 nucleotide sequence: TGCAGTGCTAGACTTACTTATGGCTACACCTTC. Translating gives CSARLTYGYTF. This sequence joins TRBV20-1 and TRBJ1-2; D gene ambiguous. The CDR3 loop spans 11 amino acids. The V end was cut by 2 bases, the J end by 5 bases, with 6 bases between. CDR1 and CDR2 from the germline V gene are DFQATT and SNEGSKA (reference sequence).

This clonotype was counted many times. V and J are TRBV11-3 and TRBJ2-3; D call uncertain. V lost 4 bases to trimming and J lost 2 bases, with 7 bases between them. This CDR3 has 13 amino acids. Per the germline V gene, CDR1 is SGHNT and CDR2 is YENEEA. The CDR3 region is CASSSSLTDTQYF. Written as DNA, the CDR3 is TGTGCCAGCAGCTCTAGTCTCACAGATACGCAGTATTTT.

At least ten counts were recorded for this clonotype. V is TRBV7-8 and J is TRBJ2-1; TRBD2 aligns across 9 bases. CDR1 SGHVS and CDR2 FQNEAQ come from the germline V gene. The ends lost 4 bases at V and 9 bases at J; junction bases unmatched: 4. This CDR3 has 13 residues. The CDR3 DNA is TGTGCCAGCAGCTCGACTAGCGGCCTTGAGCAGTTCTTC. It translates to CASSSTSGLEQFF.

This clonotype has ten or more counts. The chain employs TRBV27 and TRBJ2-7; 7 bases agree with TRBD1. This CDR3 contains 15 residues. Per the germline V gene, CDR1 is MNHEY and CDR2 is SMNVEV (reference sequence). After removal of 5 bases from V and 3 bases from J, the junction contained 10 bases not matched to a gene. The CDR3 region has the DNA TGTGCCAGCAGTCCTCTGGGACAGCAAGGCTACGAGCAGTACTTC. Protein: CASSPLGQQGYEQYF.

This clonotype was seen ten or more times. This sequence joins TRBV11-2 and TRBJ2-3, with D unresolved. The CDR3 is 13 amino acids. From germline, CDR1 is SGHAT and CDR2 FQNNGV. Trimming removed 7 bases at V and 4 bases at J, with 12 bases between. The CDR3 nucleotides are TGTGCCAGCAAAGGCCCGGGCCCAGATACGCAGTATTTT. Its protein product is CASKGPGPDTQYF.

This clonotype was picked up many times. The chain links TRBV30 to TRBJ1-1; no definite D call. This CDR3 has 11 residues. Germline V CDR1 and CDR2: GTSNPN, SVGIG (reference sequence). V shed 0 bases and J shed 7 bases, with 6 bases lying between them. The chain's CDR3 is CAWSVRLEAFF. CDR3 DNA sequence: TGTGCCTGGAGTGTACGGCTTGAAGCTTTCTTT.

This clonotype was found a few times. V and J are TRBV19 and TRBJ1-2; maybe TRBD1 (6 bases). This CDR3 contains 13 residues. CDR1 and CDR2 from the germline V gene are LNHDA and SQIVND (reference sequence). V lost 5 bases to trimming and J lost 7 bases, with 14 bases between them. This CDR3 is CASSPRRGAGYTF. The CDR3 nucleotides read TGTGCCAGTAGTCCTCGGAGGGGGGCTGGCTACACCTTC.

This clonotype was seen just once. CDR3 amino acids: CASSLKGTGPYEQYF. The DNA of the CDR3 is TGTGCCAGCAGCTTAAAAGGGACAGGCCCCTACGAGCAGTACTTC. The chain employs TRBV7-3 and TRBJ2-7; 8 bases line up with TRBD1. This CDR3 spans 15 amino acids. Germline CDR1 reads SGHTA; CDR2 reads FQGTGA. V lost 1 base to trimming and J lost 2 bases; unmatched junction nucleotides: 4.

This clonotype was observed at least ten times. The chain employs TRBV12-3 or TRBV12-4 and TRBJ2-6, with D perhaps TRBD2 (5 bases). Trimming cost V 4 bases and J 4 bases, with 8 bases left between them. This CDR3 region has 14 residues. For the CDR3, the DNA is TGTGCCAGCAGTTCTACGGGAGGGGCCAACGTCCTGACTTTC. Translation gives CASSSTGGANVLTF.

This clonotype turned up a few times. This chain uses TRBV9 with TRBJ2-2; D may be TRBD1 (6 bases). V was shortened by 1 base and J by 6 bases, with 13 bases between the two germline ends. Germline V gene data show CDR1 as SGDLS and CDR2 as YYNGEE. CDR3 length equals 15 residues. The CDR3 DNA is TGTGCCAGCAGCGTATCCGGGACACTGCCCGGGGAGCTGTTTTTT. It translates to CASSVSGTLPGELFF.

The V gene is TRBV5-6, the J gene TRBJ2-7; D gene uncertain. The germline CDR1 and CDR2 sequences are SGHDT and YYEEEE. The ends were cut back, 2 bases at V and 4 bases at J, with 13 bases in the middle. This CDR3 is 14 amino acids long. CDR3: CASSFLSREYEQYF. In DNA form, the CDR3 reads TGTGCCAGCAGCTTCTTGTCCCGAGAGTACGAGCAGTACTTC.

As concerns this clonotype: A read error may be the cause here, since a much bigger clone is one base away. The chain carries TRBV11-3 and TRBJ1-2; the D is unclear. Germline CDR1 is SGHNT and CDR2 is YENEEA. This CDR3 is built from 13 residues. V was cut by 4 bases and J by 6 bases, with 12 bases left in between. Here the CDR3 DNA reads TGTGCCAGCAGCTCAGCCAGCGGGGATGGCTACACCTTC. Encoded protein: CASSSASGDGYTF.

This clonotype came up many times. V is TRBV5-1 and J is TRBJ2-1, with TRBD2 matching over 13 bases. In germline, CDR1 is SGHRS, CDR2 YFSETQ. The CDR3 consists of 15 residues. The V and J ends lost 6 bases and 10 bases, in that order; junction bases with no gene match: 10. The CDR3 region is CASTGLAGARGEQFF. The CDR3 DNA sequence: TGCGCCAGCACAGGACTAGCGGGAGCACGGGGCGAGCAGTTCTTC.

About this clonotype itself: This may stem from a read error, because a much larger clone lies one nucleotide away. This chain connects TRBV7-2 to TRBJ2-2; a possible D gene is TRBD1 (5 bases). The CDR3 is 15 amino acids. The germline gives CDR1 SGHTA, CDR2 FQGNSA. The CDR3 nucleotides are TGTGCCAGCAGCTTAGGGACACGGAACACCTGGGAGCTGTTTTTT. Protein sequence: CASSLGTRNTWELFF.

The chain couples TRBV3-1 to TRBJ2-7; maybe TRBD2 (7 bases). V gave up 1 base and J gave up 0 bases, with 13 bases separating them. CDR3 length: 16 residues. The germline CDR1 and CDR2 sequences are LGHDT and YNNKEL (reference sequence). The CDR3 sequence is CASSQGGGADSYEQYF. CDR3 nucleotide sequence: TGTGCCAGCAGCCAAGGTGGGGGGGCCGACTCCTACGAGCAGTACTTC.

The chain uses TRBV3-1 and TRBJ2-7; TRBD1 or TRBD2 may be the D gene (5 bases each). V was shortened by 1 base and J by 0 bases, with 19 bases between the two germline ends. CDR1 is LGHDT and CDR2 is YNNKEL in the germline V gene (reference sequence). CDR3 length equals 18 residues. The DNA for the CDR3 is TGTGCCAGCAGCCAAGTCGTGAGACAGACTAAATTCTCCTACGAGCAGTACTTC. Residues: CASSQVVRQTKFSYEQYF.

In this sample, this clonotype turned up many times. The chain joins TRBV4-1 to TRBJ1-6; no firm D call. V was shortened by 8 bases and J by 6 bases, with 8 bases between the two germline ends. CDR3 length: 12 amino acids. Germline V CDR1 and CDR2: MGHRA, YSYEKL. The CDR3 region is CASDGPNSPLHF. The CDR3 DNA sequence: TGCGCCAGCGACGGCCCTAATTCACCCCTCCACTTT.